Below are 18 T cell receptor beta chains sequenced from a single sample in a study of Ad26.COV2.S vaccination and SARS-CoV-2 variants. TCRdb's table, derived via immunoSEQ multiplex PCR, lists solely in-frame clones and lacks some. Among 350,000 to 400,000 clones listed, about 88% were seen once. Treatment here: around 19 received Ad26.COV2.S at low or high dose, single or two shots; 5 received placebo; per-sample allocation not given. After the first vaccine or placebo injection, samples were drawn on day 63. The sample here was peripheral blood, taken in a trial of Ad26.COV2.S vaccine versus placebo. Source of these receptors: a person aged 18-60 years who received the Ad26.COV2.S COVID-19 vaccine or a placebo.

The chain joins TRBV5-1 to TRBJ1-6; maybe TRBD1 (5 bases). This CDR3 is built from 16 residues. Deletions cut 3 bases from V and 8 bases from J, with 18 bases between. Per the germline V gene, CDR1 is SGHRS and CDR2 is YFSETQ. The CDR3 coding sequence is TGCGCCAGCAGCTCCCGAGGCCAACGAGGGGATTCACCCCTCCACTTT. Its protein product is CASSSRGQRGDSPLHF.

CDR3 nucleotide sequence: TGTGCCAGCTTACTAGCGGTTAACACCGGGGAGCTGTTTTTT. Translation: CASLLAVNTGELFF. The chain uses TRBV2 and TRBJ2-2; TRBD2 aligns across 8 bases. This CDR3 is 14 amino acids long. Germline CDR1 is SNHLY and CDR2 is FYNNEI. Losses at the gene ends were 8 bases for V and 2 bases for J; bases not matched to a gene: 4.

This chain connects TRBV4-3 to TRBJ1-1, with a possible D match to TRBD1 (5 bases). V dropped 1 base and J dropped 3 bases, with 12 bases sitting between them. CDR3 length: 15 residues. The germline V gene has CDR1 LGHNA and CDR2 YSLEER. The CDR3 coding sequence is TGCGCCAGCAGCCAAGGGACCGGGACGGACACTGAAGCTTTCTTT. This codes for CASSQGTGTDTEAFF.

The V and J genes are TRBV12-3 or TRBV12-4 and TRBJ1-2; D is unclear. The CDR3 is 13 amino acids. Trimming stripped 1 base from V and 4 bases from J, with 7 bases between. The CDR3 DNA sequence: TGTGCCAGCAGTTTAGGGACGGGCTATGGCTACACCTTC. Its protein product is CASSLGTGYGYTF.

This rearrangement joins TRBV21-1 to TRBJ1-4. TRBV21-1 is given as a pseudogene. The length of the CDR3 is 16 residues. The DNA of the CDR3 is TGTGCCAGCAGCAAAGAGGCCAGGAGTACTAATGAAAAACTGTTTTTT. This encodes CASSKEARSTNEKLFF.

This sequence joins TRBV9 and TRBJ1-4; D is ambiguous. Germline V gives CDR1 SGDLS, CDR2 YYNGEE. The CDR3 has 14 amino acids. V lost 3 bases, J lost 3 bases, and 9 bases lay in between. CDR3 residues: CASSAQKANEKLFF. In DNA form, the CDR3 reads TGTGCCAGCAGCGCTCAAAAAGCTAATGAAAAACTGTTTTTT.

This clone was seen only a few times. CDR3 amino acids: CASSLLGRAGGYTF. For the CDR3, the DNA is TGTGCCAGCAGTTTATTAGGCAGGGCTGGAGGCTACACCTTC. The rearrangement links TRBV28 to TRBJ1-2; weak D call: TRBD1 (5 bases). The CDR3 totals 14 residues. The V end was cut by 1 base, the J end by 8 bases, with 14 bases between. Germline V gene lookup returns CDR1 MDHEN and CDR2 SYDVKM.

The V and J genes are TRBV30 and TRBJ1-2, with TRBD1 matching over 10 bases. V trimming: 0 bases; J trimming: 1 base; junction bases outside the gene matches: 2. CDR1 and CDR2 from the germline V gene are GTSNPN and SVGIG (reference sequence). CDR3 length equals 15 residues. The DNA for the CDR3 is TGTGCCTGGAGTGTGACAGGGGGCAGTAACTATGGCTACACCTTC. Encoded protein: CAWSVTGGSNYGYTF.

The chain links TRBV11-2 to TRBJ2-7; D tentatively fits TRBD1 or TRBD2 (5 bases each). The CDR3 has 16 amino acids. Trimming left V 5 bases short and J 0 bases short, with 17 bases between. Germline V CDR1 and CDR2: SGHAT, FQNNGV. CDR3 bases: TGTGCCAGCAGCGAAGCGAGGGACCTCTACTCCTACGAGCAGTACTTC. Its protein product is CASSEARDLYSYEQYF.

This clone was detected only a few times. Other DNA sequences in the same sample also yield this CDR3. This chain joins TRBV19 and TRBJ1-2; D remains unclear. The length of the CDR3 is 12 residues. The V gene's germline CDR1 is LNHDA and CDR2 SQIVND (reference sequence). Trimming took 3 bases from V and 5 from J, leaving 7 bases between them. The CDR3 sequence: CASSISVYGYTF. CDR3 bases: TGTGCCAGTAGTATCTCAGTGTATGGCTACACCTTC.

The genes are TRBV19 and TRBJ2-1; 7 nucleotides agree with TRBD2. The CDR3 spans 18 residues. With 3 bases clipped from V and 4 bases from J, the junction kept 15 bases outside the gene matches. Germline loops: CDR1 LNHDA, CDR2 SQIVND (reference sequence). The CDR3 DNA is TGTGCCAGTAGTATGGAGGGTTGGGGGACTACATTATACAATGAGCAGTTCTTC. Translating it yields CASSMEGWGTTLYNEQFF.

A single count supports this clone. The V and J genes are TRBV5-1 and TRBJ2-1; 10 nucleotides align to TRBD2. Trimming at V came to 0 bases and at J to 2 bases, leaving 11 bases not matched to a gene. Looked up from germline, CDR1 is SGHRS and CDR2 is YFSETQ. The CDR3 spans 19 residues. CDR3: CASSLEGVPSGGAYNEQFF. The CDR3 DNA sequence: TGCGCCAGCAGCTTGGAAGGGGTTCCTAGCGGGGGAGCCTACAATGAGCAGTTCTTC.

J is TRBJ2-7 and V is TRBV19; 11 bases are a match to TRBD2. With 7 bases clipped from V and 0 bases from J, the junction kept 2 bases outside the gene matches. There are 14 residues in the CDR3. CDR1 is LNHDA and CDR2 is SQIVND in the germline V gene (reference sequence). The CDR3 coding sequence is TGTGCCAGTATGGGGACTAGCGGCTCCTACGAGCAGTACTTC. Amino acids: CASMGTSGSYEQYF.

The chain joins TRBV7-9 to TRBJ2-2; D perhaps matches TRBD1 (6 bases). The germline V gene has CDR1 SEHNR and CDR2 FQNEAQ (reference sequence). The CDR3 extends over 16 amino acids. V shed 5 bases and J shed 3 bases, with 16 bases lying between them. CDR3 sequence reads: CASSPRAGADTGELFF. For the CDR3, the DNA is TGTGCCAGCAGCCCAAGGGCAGGGGCGGACACCGGGGAGCTGTTTTTT.

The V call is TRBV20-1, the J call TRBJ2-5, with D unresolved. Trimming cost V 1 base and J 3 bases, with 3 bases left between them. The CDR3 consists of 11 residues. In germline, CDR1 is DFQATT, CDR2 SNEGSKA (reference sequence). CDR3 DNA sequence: TGCAGTGCTAGAGGCGAAGAGACCCAGTACTTC. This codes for CSARGEETQYF.

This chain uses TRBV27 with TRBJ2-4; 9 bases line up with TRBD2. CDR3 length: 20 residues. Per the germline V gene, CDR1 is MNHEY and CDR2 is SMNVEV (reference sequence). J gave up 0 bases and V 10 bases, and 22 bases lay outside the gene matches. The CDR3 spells CAKHEYSGRVSGVAKNIQYF. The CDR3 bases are TGTGCCAAACATGAATATAGCGGGAGAGTAAGTGGCGTAGCCAAAAACATTCAGTACTTC.

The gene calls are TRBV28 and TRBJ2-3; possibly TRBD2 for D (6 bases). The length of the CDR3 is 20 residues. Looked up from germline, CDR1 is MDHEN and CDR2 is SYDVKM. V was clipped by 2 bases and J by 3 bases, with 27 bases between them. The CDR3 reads CASSLRTTGAARSKTDTQYF. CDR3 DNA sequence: TGTGCCAGCAGTTTAAGGACTACCGGGGCAGCCAGGTCAAAGACAGATACGCAGTATTTT.

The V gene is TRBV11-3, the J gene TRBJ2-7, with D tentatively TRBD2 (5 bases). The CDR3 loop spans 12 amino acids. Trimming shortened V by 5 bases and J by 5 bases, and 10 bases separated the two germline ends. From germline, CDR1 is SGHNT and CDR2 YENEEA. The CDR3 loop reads CASSITSHEQYF. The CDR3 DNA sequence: TGTGCCAGCAGCATAACTAGTCACGAGCAGTACTTC.